Below, 19 T cell receptor beta chains from the same sample are listed, as sequenced in a study of CD4 T cells in relation to SARS-CoV-2 and coronaviruses. No antigen has been assigned to these receptors. Unexposed donor CD4+ T cells date from 2011-2018, before the COVID-19 pandemic. Isolation of CD4+ T cells took place after about 10 days in culture. Clones were sequenced by immunoSEQ multiplex PCR, and TCRdb holds only the in-frame ones, with some missing. The sample lists some 21,000 clones, around three quarters occurring once. The sample consisted of CD4+ T cells from PBMCs, cultured in vitro. The source of these receptors is a human donor in good health.

This clone was observed once. The chain links TRBV30 to TRBJ1-5; maybe TRBD1 (5 bases). Trimming removed 3 bases from V and 6 bases from J, with 15 bases in between. Germline V CDR1 and CDR2: GTSNPN, SVGIG (reference sequence). The CDR3 is made up of 14 amino acids. The CDR3 protein is CAWRNQGRGQPQHF. CDR3 DNA sequence: TGTGCCTGGAGGAATCAGGGAAGGGGTCAGCCCCAGCATTTT.

The chain joins TRBV5-1 to TRBJ2-3; TRBD2 might be the D (6 bases). The V gene lost 5 bases and the J gene lost 2 bases, with 12 bases spanning the gap. The CDR3 totals 14 residues. Germline CDR1 and CDR2: SGHRS and YFSETQ. CDR3 protein: CASSLRDLTDTQYF. Written as DNA, the CDR3 is TGCGCCAGCAGTTTGCGGGACCTCACAGATACGCAGTATTTT.

The chain joins TRBV6-5 to TRBJ1-5; the D gene is possibly TRBD1 (6 bases). V was clipped by 7 bases and J by 5 bases, with 15 bases between them. Germline CDR1 and CDR2: MNHEY and SVGAGI. There are 14 residues in the CDR3. In DNA, the CDR3 is TGTGCCAGCACCCGAACGAGGGGGGATCAGCCCCAGCATTTT. Its translation: CASTRTRGDQPQHF.

The rearrangement joins TRBV7-2 to TRBJ1-2; TRBD1 aligns across 11 bases. CDR1 and CDR2 (germline): SGHTA, FQGNSA. J was trimmed by 7 bases and V by 3 bases; bases with no gene match: 4. This CDR3 is built from 14 residues. Here the CDR3 reads CASSFRTGGGGYTF. The CDR3 region has the DNA TGTGCCAGCAGCTTTAGGACAGGGGGCGGTGGCTACACCTTC.

This rearrangement joins TRBV2 to TRBJ1-5, with D tentatively TRBD1 (5 bases). The germline gives CDR1 SNHLY, CDR2 FYNNEI. CDR3 length: 15 amino acids. The V and J ends lost 4 bases and 5 bases respectively, with 15 bases between them. CDR3 residues: CASSGESLGHQPQHF. CDR3 coding DNA: TGTGCCAGCAGTGGGGAGTCTCTGGGGCATCAGCCCCAGCATTTT.

V and J are TRBV2 and TRBJ2-5; D not certain. V was cut by 2 bases and J by 5 bases, with 6 bases left in between. Germline lookup yields CDR1 SNHLY and CDR2 FYNNEI. CDR3 length equals 12 residues. The CDR3 spells CASSERRETQYF. CDR3 sequence (DNA): TGTGCCAGCAGTGAAAGACGGGAGACCCAGTACTTC.

The gene calls are TRBV28 and TRBJ1-4; D may be TRBD1 (6 bases). Trimming pared 3 bases from V and 11 bases from J, leaving 10 bases between. CDR3 size: 12 residues. Germline CDR1 MDHEN, CDR2 SYDVKM. CDR3: CASSFRGGKLFF. The CDR3 DNA follows: TGTGCCAGCAGTTTCAGGGGAGGTAAACTGTTTTTT.

Written as DNA, the CDR3 is TGTGCCAGCAGACACCCGTCTGGAAACACCATATATTTT. It translates to CASRHPSGNTIYF. This chain uses TRBV6-5 with TRBJ1-3; the D is unclear. Germline V lookup: CDR1 MNHEY, CDR2 SVGAGI. This CDR3 has 13 residues. Trimming pared 6 bases from V and 1 base from J, leaving 7 bases between.

J is TRBJ1-2 and V is TRBV18; no clear D gene. The CDR3 has 13 amino acids. The V gene's germline CDR1 is KGHSH and CDR2 LQKENI. Trimming took 2 bases from V and 6 from J, leaving 10 bases between them. This chain's CDR3 is CASSPGNPNGYTF. Written as DNA, the CDR3 is TGTGCCAGCTCACCAGGGAACCCCAATGGCTACACCTTC.

The V gene is TRBV5-6, the J gene TRBJ1-2; tentative D call: TRBD1 (5 bases). CDR1 is SGHDT, CDR2 YYEEEE, per germline. Trimming pared 4 bases from V and 6 bases from J, leaving 16 bases between. This CDR3 has 14 amino acids. The CDR3 reads CASSGGGFPHGYTF. As DNA, the CDR3 is TGTGCCAGCAGCGGCGGGGGGTTCCCCCATGGCTACACCTTC. Using reference TRBV5-6 and TRBJ1-2 for the parts outside the CDR3, the full variable domain is DAGVTQSPTHLIKTRGQQVTLRCSPKSGHDTVSWYQQALGQGPQFIFQYYEEEERQRGNFPDRFSGHQFPNYSSELNVNALLLGDSALYLCASSGGGFPHGYTFGSGTRLTVV.

The CDR3 protein is CASSSLGVQYF. For the CDR3, the DNA is TGTGCCAGCAGCTCCTTGGGGGTCCAGTACTTC. This sequence joins TRBV7-9 and TRBJ2-5; possibly TRBD1 or TRBD2 for D (5 bases each). This CDR3 is built from 11 residues. The germline gives CDR1 SEHNR, CDR2 FQNEAQ (reference sequence). Trimming removed 4 bases at V and 10 bases at J, with 10 bases between. Combining the CDR3 with reference TRBV7-9 and TRBJ2-5 gives the whole variable domain DTGVSQNPRHKITKRGQNVTFRCDPISEHNRLYWYRQTLGQGPEFLTYFQNEAQLEKSRLLSDRFSAERPKGSFSTLEIQRTEQGDSAMYLCASSSLGVQYFGPGTRLLVL.

The V gene is TRBV19, the J gene TRBJ2-7; D uncertain. The CDR3 spans 14 residues. CDR1 and CDR2 (germline): LNHDA, SQIVND (reference sequence). With 5 bases removed from V and 0 bases from J, the gap between germline ends came to 11 bases. The CDR3 here is CASSYRASSYEQYF. CDR3 in DNA: TGTGCCAGTAGTTATCGGGCGAGCTCCTACGAGCAGTACTTC.

The chain employs TRBV19 and TRBJ1-1; no clear D gene. The CDR3 has 14 residues. V shed 10 bases and J shed 7 bases, with 22 bases lying between them. Germline CDR1 reads LNHDA; CDR2 reads SQIVND (reference sequence). In DNA, the CDR3 is TGTGCCAATATCAAGATAGGAGCAGTTAGTGAAGCTTTCTTT. Amino acid sequence: CANIKIGAVSEAFF.

This clone was detected only once. V gene TRBV3-1 (or the pseudogene TRBV3-2) combines with J gene TRBJ2-1; 11 bases agree with TRBD1. The CDR3 has 16 residues. Germline trimming cut 2 bases from V and 4 bases from J; bases unmatched to any gene: 4. Germline V CDR1 and CDR2: LGHDT, YNNKEL (reference sequence). The CDR3 region is CASSQSDRGQYNEQFF. The CDR3 nucleotides read TGTGCCAGCAGCCAATCGGACAGGGGGCAGTACAATGAGCAGTTCTTC.

The gene calls are TRBV7-2 and TRBJ2-6; possibly TRBD2 for D (6 bases). V lost 5 bases to trimming and J lost 0 bases, with 11 bases between them. The CDR3 totals 16 residues. Per the germline V gene, CDR1 is SGHTA and CDR2 is FQGNSA. This CDR3 is CASSPDGGSGANVLTF. CDR3 DNA: TGTGCCAGCAGCCCCGACGGGGGCTCTGGGGCCAACGTCCTGACTTTC.

CDR3: CASSSTRDRLDNEQFF. The CDR3 region has the DNA TGTGCCAGCAGCTCGACACGGGACAGGTTGGATAATGAGCAGTTCTTC. The rearrangement uses TRBV7-9 and TRBJ2-1; 8 bases line up with TRBD1. The junction had 12 bases not matched to a gene; V was cut back by 4 bases and J by 7 bases. The germline V gene has CDR1 SEHNR and CDR2 FQNEAQ (reference sequence). CDR3 length: 16 amino acids. Together with reference TRBV7-9 and TRBJ2-1, the CDR3 gives the full variable domain: DTGVSQNPRHKITKRGQNVTFRCDPISEHNRLYWYRQTLGQGPEFLTYFQNEAQLEKSRLLSDRFSAERPKGSFSTLEIQRTEQGDSAMYLCASSSTRDRLDNEQFFGPGTRLTVL.

This chain joins TRBV4-1 and TRBJ2-3, with TRBD2 matching over 10 bases. Germline loops: CDR1 MGHRA, CDR2 YSYEKL. Trimming took 0 bases from V and 3 from J; bases not matched to a gene: 15. The CDR3 extends over 20 amino acids. This CDR3 reads CASSQEIPSGRVRETDTQYF. The CDR3 DNA reads TGCGCCAGCAGCCAAGAAATCCCTAGCGGGAGAGTCCGAGAGACAGATACGCAGTATTTT.

The V gene is TRBV19, the J gene TRBJ2-1; 9 nucleotides line up with TRBD2. The ends lost 7 bases at V and 1 base at J; junction bases unmatched: 5. This CDR3 spans 15 amino acids. The V gene's germline CDR1 is LNHDA and CDR2 SQIVND (reference sequence). CDR3 nucleotide sequence: TGTGCCAGTACCTCAGCGGGAGGTTCCTACAATGAGCAGTTCTTC. It specifies CASTSAGGSYNEQFF.

This rearrangement joins TRBV4-3 to TRBJ2-3; the D gene could be TRBD1 or TRBD2 (6 bases each). This CDR3 region has 15 residues. V was trimmed by 0 bases and J by 9 bases, leaving 16 bases between them. Germline assignment: CDR1 LGHNA and CDR2 YSLEER. The CDR3 DNA reads TGCGCCAGCAGCCAAGATCCGGGGGCCGAGGTAACGCAGTATTTT. Protein sequence: CASSQDPGAEVTQYF.